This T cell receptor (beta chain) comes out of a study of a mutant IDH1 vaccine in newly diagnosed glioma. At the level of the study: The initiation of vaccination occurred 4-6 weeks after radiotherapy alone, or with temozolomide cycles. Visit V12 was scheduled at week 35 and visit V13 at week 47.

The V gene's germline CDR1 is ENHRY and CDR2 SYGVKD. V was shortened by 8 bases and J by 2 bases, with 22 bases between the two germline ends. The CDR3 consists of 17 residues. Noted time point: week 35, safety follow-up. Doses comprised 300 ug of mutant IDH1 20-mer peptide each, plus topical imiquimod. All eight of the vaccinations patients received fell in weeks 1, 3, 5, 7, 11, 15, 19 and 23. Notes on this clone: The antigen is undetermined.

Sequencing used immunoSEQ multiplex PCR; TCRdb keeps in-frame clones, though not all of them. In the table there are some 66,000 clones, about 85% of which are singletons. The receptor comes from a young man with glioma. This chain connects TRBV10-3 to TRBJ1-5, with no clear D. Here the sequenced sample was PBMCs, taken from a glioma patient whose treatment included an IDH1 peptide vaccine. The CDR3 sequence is CAIGEEGSLRGNQPQHF. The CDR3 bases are TGTGCCATCGGGGAGGAGGGTAGCCTACGGGGCAATCAGCCCCAGCATTTT.